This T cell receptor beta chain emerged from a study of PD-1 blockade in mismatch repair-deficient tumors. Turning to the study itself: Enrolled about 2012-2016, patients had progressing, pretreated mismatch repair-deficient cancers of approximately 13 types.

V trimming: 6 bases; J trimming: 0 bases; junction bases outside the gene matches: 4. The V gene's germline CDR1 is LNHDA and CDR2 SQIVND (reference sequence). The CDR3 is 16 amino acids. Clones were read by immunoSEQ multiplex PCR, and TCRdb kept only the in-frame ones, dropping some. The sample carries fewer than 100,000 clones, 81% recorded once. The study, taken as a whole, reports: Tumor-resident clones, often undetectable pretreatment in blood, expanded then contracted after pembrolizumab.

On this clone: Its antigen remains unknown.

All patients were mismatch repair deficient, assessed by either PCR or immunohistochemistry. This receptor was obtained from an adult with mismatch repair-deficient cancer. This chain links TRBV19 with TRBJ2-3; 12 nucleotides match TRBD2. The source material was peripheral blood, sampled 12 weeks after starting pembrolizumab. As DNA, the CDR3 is TGTGCCAGTAGGAACGGACTAGCGGGGAGCACAGATACGCAGTATTTT. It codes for CASRNGLAGSTDTQYF.